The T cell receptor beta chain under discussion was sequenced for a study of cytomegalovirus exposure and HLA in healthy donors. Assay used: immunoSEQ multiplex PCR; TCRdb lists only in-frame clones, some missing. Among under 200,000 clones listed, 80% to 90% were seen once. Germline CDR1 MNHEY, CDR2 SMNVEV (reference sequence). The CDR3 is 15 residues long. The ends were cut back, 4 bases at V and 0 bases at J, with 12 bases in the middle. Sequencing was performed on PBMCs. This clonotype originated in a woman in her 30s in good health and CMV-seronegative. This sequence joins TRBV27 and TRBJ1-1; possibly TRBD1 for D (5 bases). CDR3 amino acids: CASSSGRTMNTEAFF. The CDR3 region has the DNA TGTGCCAGCAGTTCGGGGCGAACTATGAACACTGAAGCTTTCTTT.